A single sample gave rise to the 25 T cell receptor beta chains below, sequenced in a study of identical twins. MiXCR was run by TCRdb on the 5' RACE reads, yielding one entry per CDR3 protein. The profile shows fewer than 800,000 distinct CDR3 sequences, 7% to 7.5% of them singletons. A further study also used this sample, focusing on yellow fever vaccine responses in identical twins.

Specimen: PBMCs. The receptors were gathered from a young woman in good health.

CDR3 sequence: CASSPGGTGIYQPQHF. CDR3 DNA: TGTGCCAGCAGCCCGGGCGGGACAGGGATCTATCAGCCCCAGCATTTT. The gene calls are TRBV7-2 and TRBJ1-5; 9 bases align to TRBD1. CDR1 and CDR2 (germline): SGHTA, FQGNSA. Unmatched junction bases numbered 10, after V lost 5 bases and J lost 5 bases. The CDR3 sequence is 16 residues long.

This clonotype was picked up a small number of times. The chain links TRBV5-1 to TRBJ2-2; maybe TRBD1 (5 bases). This CDR3 spans 17 amino acids. Germline CDR1 is SGHRS and CDR2 is YFSETQ. The V and J ends lost 0 bases and 3 bases respectively, with 15 bases between them. The CDR3 reads CASSLDGPQAHTGELFF. CDR3 nucleotide sequence: TGCGCCAGCAGCTTGGATGGACCACAGGCCCACACCGGGGAGCTGTTTTTT. The variable domain in full, with the rest retrieved from reference TRBV5-1 and TRBJ2-2, is KAGVTQTPRYLIKTRGQQVTLSCSPISGHRSVSWYQQTPGQGLQFLFEYFSETQRNKGNFPGRFSGRQFSNSRSEMNVSTLELGDSALYLCASSLDGPQAHTGELFFGEGSRLTVL.

CDR3 coding DNA: TGTGCCAGCAGTGAACACAGGGTGAACACTGAAGCTTTCTTT. Protein sequence: CASSEHRVNTEAFF. J is TRBJ1-1 and V is TRBV2; possibly TRBD1 for D (6 bases). Trimming cost V 2 bases and J 0 bases, with 7 bases left between them. In germline, CDR1 is SNHLY, CDR2 FYNNEI. CDR3 length: 14 amino acids.

This clonotype has a handful of counts. The rearrangement links TRBV6-5 to TRBJ1-1; weak D call: TRBD1 (5 bases). V lost 4 bases and J 4 bases, leaving 13 bases between the germline ends. The CDR3 is 14 amino acids. From germline, CDR1 is MNHEY and CDR2 SVGAGI. This CDR3 is CASSSETESTEAFF. CDR3 coding DNA: TGTGCCAGCAGTTCGGAGACAGAATCCACTGAAGCTTTCTTT.

In this sample, this clonotype turned up many times. The gene calls are TRBV3-1 and TRBJ2-1; 8 positions match TRBD2. The V segment lost 5 bases and the J segment 10 bases; nucleotides outside the gene matches: 4. Germline CDR1 is LGHDT and CDR2 is YNNKEL (reference sequence). The length of the CDR3 is 12 residues. DNA of the CDR3: TGTGCCAGCAGCTCCAGCGGGGGCGAGCAGTTCTTC. It is translated as CASSSSGGEQFF.

The chain uses TRBV5-1 and TRBJ2-3; tentatively, D is TRBD1 or TRBD2 (5 bases each). V was clipped by 1 base and J by 2 bases, with 17 bases between them. In germline, CDR1 is SGHRS, CDR2 YFSETQ. This CDR3 is built from 17 residues. CDR3: CASSLLPEGPTTDTQYF. The CDR3 coding sequence is TGCGCCAGCAGCTTGCTCCCCGAGGGACCCACCACAGATACGCAGTATTTT.

This clonotype has at least ten counts. This chain links TRBV5-1 with TRBJ1-5; D unclear. Trimming shortened V by 4 bases and J by 0 bases, and 14 bases separated the two germline ends. CDR3 length: 16 amino acids. Germline V CDR1 and CDR2: SGHRS, YFSETQ. CDR3: CASSPDPWDSNQPQHF. The CDR3 DNA reads as TGCGCCAGCAGCCCGGACCCATGGGATAGCAATCAGCCCCAGCATTTT.

This chain joins TRBV12-3 or TRBV12-4 and TRBJ2-7; 7 bases agree with TRBD2. V dropped 7 bases and J dropped 2; count of bases not matched to a gene: 8. The CDR3 spans 14 residues. CDR3 residues: CASTGGGDPYEQYF. In DNA form, the CDR3 reads TGTGCCAGCACCGGGGGAGGGGATCCCTACGAGCAGTACTTC.

This clonotype was observed a handful of times. The chain employs TRBV14 and TRBJ1-6; D is possibly TRBD1 (5 bases). CDR3 length: 12 amino acids. V lost 0 bases, J lost 14 bases, and 8 bases lay in between. CDR1 is SGHDN and CDR2 is FVKESK in the germline V gene. This chain's CDR3 is CASSQDVRALHF. The CDR3 DNA reads as TGTGCCAGCAGCCAAGATGTCAGGGCCCTCCACTTT.

V is TRBV19 and J is TRBJ1-1, with 7 bases fitting TRBD1. Trimming at V came to 4 bases and at J to 0 bases, leaving 8 bases not matched to a gene. In germline, CDR1 is LNHDA, CDR2 SQIVND (reference sequence). The CDR3 contains 16 residues. CDR3 DNA: TGTGCCAGTAGTAAAGGCAGGGGGGGAGTGAACACTGAAGCTTTCTTT. This encodes CASSKGRGGVNTEAFF. Based on the CDR3 plus reference TRBV19 and TRBJ1-1, the full variable domain is DGGITQSPKYLFRKEGQNVTLSCEQNLNHDAMYWYRQDPGQGLRLIYYSQIVNDFQKGDIAEGYSVSREKKESFPLTVTSAQKNPTAFYLCASSKGRGGVNTEAFFGQGTRLTVV.

This clonotype was counted a few times. The chain combines TRBV5-1 with TRBJ2-3; D perhaps matches TRBD1 (6 bases). The CDR3 runs to 17 residues. The V and J ends lost 0 bases and 0 bases respectively, with 14 bases between them. From germline, CDR1 is SGHRS and CDR2 YFSETQ. CDR3 nucleotides: TGCGCCAGCAGCTTGGCTCTGACAGGTTCTAGCACAGATACGCAGTATTTT. This codes for CASSLALTGSSTDTQYF.

This rearrangement joins TRBV12-5 to TRBJ2-5; D possibly uses TRBD1 or TRBD2 (5 bases each). Germline V lookup: CDR1 LGHNT, CDR2 FRNRAP. The CDR3 is 13 amino acids. Trimming took 2 bases from V and 9 from J, leaving 13 bases between them. The CDR3 is CASGLQGPGAQYF. The DNA of the CDR3 is TGTGCTAGTGGTTTGCAGGGCCCCGGGGCCCAGTACTTC. The variable domain in full, with the rest retrieved from reference TRBV12-5 and TRBJ2-5, is DARVTQTPRHKVTEMGQEVTMRCQPILGHNTVFWYRQTMMQGLELLAYFRNRAPLDDSGMPKDRFSAEMPDATLATLKIQPSEPRDSAVYFCASGLQGPGAQYFGPGTRLLVL.

This clonotype appeared many times. J is TRBJ1-1 and V is TRBV7-9, with 7 bases fitting TRBD1. V lost 10 bases and J lost 2; bases outside the gene matches: 10. The CDR3 totals 14 residues. The germline CDR1 and CDR2 sequences are SEHNR and FQNEAQ (reference sequence). The CDR3: CATTSQGINTEAFF. As DNA, the CDR3 is TGTGCCACCACATCACAGGGGATAAACACTGAAGCTTTCTTT.

This clonotype was detected a few times. The rearrangement joins TRBV12-3 or TRBV12-4 to TRBJ2-7; D not certain. V lost 2 bases and J 0 bases, leaving 5 bases between the germline ends. This CDR3 has 13 amino acids. DNA for the CDR3: TGTGCCAGCAGTTTACACAGCTCCTACGAGCAGTACTTC. This translates into CASSLHSSYEQYF.

This clonotype occurred a few times. V gene TRBV12-3 or TRBV12-4 combines with J gene TRBJ1-5, with no clear D. This CDR3 is 12 amino acids long. With 3 bases removed from V and 7 bases from J, the gap between germline ends came to 7 bases. The CDR3 is CASSFGRQPQHF. The CDR3, as DNA: TGTGCCAGCAGTTTTGGTCGACAGCCCCAGCATTTT.

CDR3 residues: CASSFSTGPYEQYV. CDR3 DNA sequence: TGTGCCAGCAGTTTTTCCACAGGGCCCTACGAGCAGTACGTC. The V call is TRBV28, the J call TRBJ2-7, with D tentatively TRBD1 (6 bases). V was trimmed by 3 bases and J by 2 bases, leaving 11 bases between them. The germline gives CDR1 MDHEN, CDR2 SYDVKM. This CDR3 contains 14 residues.

V and J are TRBV5-5 and TRBJ1-1; weak D call: TRBD1 (6 bases). This CDR3 has 16 amino acids. Germline V lookup: CDR1 SGHKS, CDR2 YYEKEE (reference sequence). V gave up 1 base and J gave up 3 bases, with 16 bases separating them. CDR3 protein: CASSLSPRGSHTEAFF. The CDR3, as DNA: TGTGCCAGCAGCTTGAGTCCGAGGGGGTCCCACACTGAAGCTTTCTTT.

This clonotype was picked up many times. The chain recombines TRBV2 with TRBJ1-4, with 7 bases aligning to TRBD1. Germline lookup yields CDR1 SNHLY and CDR2 FYNNEI. V shed 8 bases and J 7 bases; nucleotides not matched to a gene: 13. This CDR3 region has 15 residues. The CDR3 DNA follows: TGTGCCAGCTCCTCGACAGGGTCTCTTGGTGAAAAACTGTTTTTT. It codes for CASSSTGSLGEKLFF.

This clonotype came up many times. The junction and the germline gene differ at one end; a read error may be behind it. The genes are TRBV2 and TRBJ2-7; D is unresolved. CDR1 is SNHLY, CDR2 FYNNEI, per germline. The CDR3 covers 11 residues. CDR3 loop: CASSEAYEQYF. In nucleotides, the CDR3 is TGTGCCAGCAGCGAAGCCTACGAGCAGTACTTC.

This clonotype was seen only a few times. The J gene is TRBJ1-3, the V gene TRBV19, with unresolved D. The ends were cut back, 4 bases at V and 9 bases at J, with 7 bases in the middle. CDR1 LNHDA and CDR2 SQIVND come from the germline V gene (reference sequence). This CDR3 region has 11 residues. CDR3 amino acids: CASSKIRTIYF. CDR3 coding DNA: TGTGCCAGTAGTAAGATTCGCACCATATATTTT.

The chain carries TRBV6-2 or TRBV6-3 and TRBJ2-1; 12 positions agree with TRBD2. The CDR3 spans 19 residues. Trimming took 2 bases from V and 8 from J; bases not matched to a gene: 16. CDR1 MNHEY and CDR2 SVGEGT come from the germline V gene. In DNA form, the CDR3 reads TGTGCCAGCAGTTACCCGATCCCCCCAACTAGCGGGAGGTTAGATGAGCAGTTCTTC. This encodes CASSYPIPPTSGRLDEQFF.

Remarks on this clonotype: The junction and the germline gene differ at one end; a read error may be behind it. This chain uses TRBV28 with TRBJ2-3; 10 positions agree with TRBD2. CDR3 length: 15 amino acids. CDR1 is MDHEN and CDR2 is SYDVKM in the germline V gene. The CDR3 here is CASSIWTSGTDTQYF. CDR3 nucleotides: TGTGCCAGCAGTATATGGACTAGCGGAACAGATACGCAGTATTTT.

This rearrangement joins TRBV2 to TRBJ2-1; D is unresolved. Germline loops: CDR1 SNHLY, CDR2 FYNNEI. The CDR3 is 14 amino acids. Trimming removed 5 bases at V and 7 bases at J, with 15 bases between. The CDR3 sequence is CASSFYRLGNEQFF. The CDR3 region has the DNA TGTGCCAGCAGTTTTTACAGACTTGGGAATGAGCAGTTCTTC.

This clonotype was counted between two and nine times. The rearrangement uses TRBV7-3 and TRBJ2-7, with D uncertain. The CDR3 has 15 amino acids. With 4 bases removed from V and 3 bases from J, the gap between germline ends came to 16 bases. Germline V gene lookup returns CDR1 SGHTA and CDR2 FQGTGA. As DNA, the CDR3 is TGTGCCAGCAGCTCCAGGTGCGAGTTACGCTACGAGCAGTACTTC. This encodes CASSSRCELRYEQYF.

This clonotype was observed a few times. The chain combines TRBV19 with TRBJ2-2; D is unresolved. The CDR3 totals 14 residues. Trimming cost V 3 bases and J 0 bases, with 5 bases left between them. In germline, CDR1 is LNHDA, CDR2 SQIVND (reference sequence). Here the CDR3 DNA reads TGTGCCAGTAGTATTGTATCGAACACCGGGGAGCTGTTTTTT. It yields the protein CASSIVSNTGELFF.